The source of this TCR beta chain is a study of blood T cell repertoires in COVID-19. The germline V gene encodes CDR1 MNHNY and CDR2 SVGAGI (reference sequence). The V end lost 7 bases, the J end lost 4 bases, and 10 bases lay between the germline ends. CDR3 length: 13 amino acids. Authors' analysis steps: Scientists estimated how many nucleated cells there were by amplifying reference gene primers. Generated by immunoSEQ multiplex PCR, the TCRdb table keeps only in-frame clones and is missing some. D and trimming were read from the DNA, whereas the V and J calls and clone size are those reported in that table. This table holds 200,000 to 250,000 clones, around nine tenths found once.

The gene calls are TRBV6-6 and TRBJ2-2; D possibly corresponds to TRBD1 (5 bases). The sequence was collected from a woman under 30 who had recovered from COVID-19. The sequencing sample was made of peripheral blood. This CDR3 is CASTQGTTGELFF. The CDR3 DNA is TGTGCCAGCACTCAGGGAACCACCGGGGAGCTGTTTTTT.